A selection of T cell receptor beta chains follows, all from one sample in a study of T cell changes during pregnancy in multiple sclerosis. Libraries were prepared by immunoSEQ multiplex PCR; TCRdb keeps only in-frame clonotypes and omits some of them. This table holds 15,000 to 20,000 clones, approximately 88% found once. The starting material was CD8+ T cells from peripheral blood mononuclear cells, obtained after pregnancy. These receptors originate from a female donor in good health, enrolled as a control in a pregnancy study. Both conserved end residues are part of each CDR3. The D gene is left open where the match is weak. Clone size appears in some rows only: once, few, many, or a class for an expanded clone.

>16|TRBV7-9|TRBD2|NA|TRBJ2-5
TGTGCCAGCAGCTTAGAGGTAGCGGGGGTGCAAGAGACCCAGTACTTC
CASSLEVAGVQETQYF
>12|TRBV27|NA|once|TRBJ2-7
TGTGCCAGCAGCTCGGGGTGGGGCGAGCAGTACTTC
CASSSGWGEQYF
>12|TRBV11-3|NA|NA|TRBJ1-3
TGTGCCAGCACCACATCTGGCGGCACCATATATTTT
CASTTSGGTIYF
>14|TRBV7-9|NA|NA|TRBJ2-7
TGTGCCAGCAGCCCCCCCCGCGACATCTACGAGCAGTACTTC
CASSPPRDIYEQYF
>16|TRBV2|TRBD1|NA|TRBJ2-7
TGTGCCAGCAGTGAAGTGTTTGGGACAGGGGTCTACGAGCAGTACTTC
CASSEVFGTGVYEQYF
>18|TRBV4-3|TRBD1|NA|TRBJ1-2
TGCGCCAGCAGCCAAGACAGAGCAGGGACAGGACTTCTCTATGGCTACACCTTC
CASSQDRAGTGLLYGYTF
>15|TRBV4-1|TRBD2|NA|TRBJ2-2
TGCGCCAGCAGCCCTAGCGGGGCGAACACCGGGGAGCTGTTTTTT
CASSPSGANTGELFF
>16|TRBV5-1|NA|NA|TRBJ1-3
TGCGCCAGCAGCTTGGACCGGGGAGGGAGTGGAAACACCATATATTTT
CASSLDRGGSGNTIYF
>13|TRBV13|NA|NA|TRBJ1-5
TGTGCCAGCAGCTTCAGGCAGAATCAGCCCCAGCATTTT
CASSFRQNQPQHF
>13|TRBV27|NA|NA|TRBJ1-6
TGTGCCAGCAGTTTTCAGGGTAATTCACCCCTCCACTTT
CASSFQGNSPLHF
>15|TRBV15|TRBD2|NA|TRBJ2-1
TGTGCCACCAGCTCGGTAGCGGGGGGCTACAATGAGCAGTTCTTC
CATSSVAGGYNEQFF
>16|TRBV30|NA|once|TRBJ2-6
TGTGCCTGGGGTCTCCTTGGGCTATCCGGGGCCAACGTCCTGACTTTC
CAWGLLGLSGANVLTF
>16|TRBV13|TRBD2|once|TRBJ2-3
TGTGCCAGCAGCCCTGAACTAGCGGAGCACACAGATACGCAGTATTTT
CASSPELAEHTDTQYF
>15|TRBV9|NA|NA|TRBJ2-7
TGTGCCAGCAGCGTAGGCACATCAGTTACCTACGAGCAGTACTTC
CASSVGTSVTYEQYF
>16|TRBV4-3|NA|NA|TRBJ1-3
TGCGCCAGCAGCCAAGATCGTGATAGCTCTGGAAACACCATATATTTT
CASSQDRDSSGNTIYF
>16|TRBV21-1|NA|NA|TRBJ2-5
TGTGCCAGCAGCGAACGCACCGGGGGGGCGGGGGAGACCCAGTACTTC
CASSERTGGAGETQYF
>16|TRBV4-3|NA|NA|TRBJ1-4
TGCGCCAGCAGCCAAGCCTTGGAGGGAACTAATGAAAAACTGTTTTTT
CASSQALEGTNEKLFF
>17|TRBV15|NA|NA|TRBJ1-3
TGTGCCACCAGCAGGGAACGGGACTCCGGCTCTGGAAACACCATATATTTT
CATSRERDSGSGNTIYF
>14|TRBV7-3|NA|NA|TRBJ1-1
TGTGCCAGCAGCGCCGGGTATGGGGGCTCTGAAGCTTTCTTT
CASSAGYGGSEAFF
>14|TRBV30|TRBD1|NA|TRBJ2-1
TGTGCCTGGAGTTCCGGACAGGGGGACAATGAGCAGTTCTTC
CAWSSGQGDNEQFF
>13|TRBV6-5|NA|NA|TRBJ2-3
TGTGCCAGCAGATCACGGGGGACAGATACGCAGTATTTT
CASRSRGTDTQYF
>18|TRBV27|TRBD2|NA|TRBJ2-2
TGTGCCAGCAGTTTGTTTGGACTGCTAGCGGCGAACACCGGGGAGCTGTTTTTT
CASSLFGLLAANTGELFF
>13|TRBV27|TRBD1|once|TRBJ2-7
TGTGCCAGCAGTGGGACAGGGTTCTACGAGCAGTACTTC
CASSGTGFYEQYF
>14|TRBV30|NA|NA|TRBJ2-1
TGTGCCTGGAGTGTAGGGGCAGGGAGGAATGAGCAGTTCTTC
CAWSVGAGRNEQFF
>18|TRBV7-9|NA|NA|TRBJ1-4
TGTGCCAGCAGCCCACACAGGGTTTTTGCCACAACTAATGAAAAACTGTTTTTT
CASSPHRVFATTNEKLFF
>16|TRBV11-2|TRBD2|NA|TRBJ2-3
TGTGCCAGCAGCTTTGGCGGGGGGCCCAGCACAGATACGCAGTATTTT
CASSFGGGPSTDTQYF
>16|TRBV4-3|TRBD2|NA|TRBJ2-7
TGCGCCAGCAGCCTCACCGGAGGACTAGGGATCGACGAGCAGTACTTC
CASSLTGGLGIDEQYF
>15|TRBV5-1|TRBD1|NA|TRBJ1-2
TGCGCCAGCAGCTTGGCGACAGGGAAAGCCCATGGCTACACCTTC
CASSLATGKAHGYTF
>12|TRBV30|NA|NA|TRBJ2-1
TGTGCCTGGACGACTTTTTACAATGAGCAGTTCTTC
CAWTTFYNEQFF
>17|TRBV19|TRBD1|NA|TRBJ1-1
TGTGCCAGTAGTCTTTTCCCGGGACCCAGGGGGCTTACTGAAGCTTTCTTT
CASSLFPGPRGLTEAFF
>14|TRBV2|NA|few|TRBJ2-7
TGTGCCAGCAGTGAAATGGACAGCTCCTACGAGCAGTACTTC
CASSEMDSSYEQYF
>13|TRBV13|NA|few|TRBJ2-7
TGTGCCAGCAGCTGGGCTTCCTCCTACGAGCAGTACTTC
CASSWASSYEQYF
>19|TRBV7-8|TRBD2|once|TRBJ2-1
TGTGCCAGCAGCTTAGCACTAGCGGGGGGCCTTCAACTATACAATGAGCAGTTCTTC
CASSLALAGGLQLYNEQFF
>15|TRBV19|NA|once|TRBJ1-6
TGTGCCAGTAGCCAGACAGGATACTATAATTCACCCCTCCACTTT
CASSQTGYYNSPLHF
>16|TRBV6-5|TRBD1|NA|TRBJ1-1
TGTGCCAGCAGTTACTCGACAGGGAGCGACCGTTTTGAAGCTTTCTTT
CASSYSTGSDRFEAFF
>15|TRBV5-6|NA|NA|TRBJ2-7
TGTGCCAGCAGCCCAGGGACTTTCTCTACCTACGAGCAGTACTTC
CASSPGTFSTYEQYF
>15|TRBV7-9|TRBD1|NA|TRBJ1-1
TGTGCCAGCAGCCCCTTCAGGGGGATGAACACTGAAGCTTTCTTT
CASSPFRGMNTEAFF
>13|TRBV27|TRBD2|NA|TRBJ2-5
TGCGGGACCGGAAGCGGGGAGAGGGAGACCCAGTACTTC
CGTGSGERETQYF
>11|TRBV6-5|NA|NA|TRBJ1-2
TGTGCCAGCACAGGGGCTGGTGGCTACACCTTC
CASTGAGGYTF
>14|TRBV9|NA|NA|TRBJ2-7
TGTGCCAGCAGCGTAGACAGGACAGTCTACGAGCAGTACTTC
CASSVDRTVYEQYF
>15|TRBV5-1|NA|NA|TRBJ1-4
TGCGCCAGCAGCGCACAGACAGGACTTAATGAAAAACTGTTTTTT
CASSAQTGLNEKLFF
>12|TRBV7-9|TRBD2|NA|TRBJ2-1
TGTTCCGGGGGGGCCGCCTACAATGAGCAGTTCTTC
CSGGAAYNEQFF
>18|TRBV2|TRBD1|once|TRBJ1-5
TGTGCCAGCAGTAACCCGACAGGGGGCGGTGGTAGCAATCAGCCCCAGCATTTT
CASSNPTGGGGSNQPQHF
>17|TRBV19|TRBD1|NA|TRBJ2-2
TGTGCCAGTAGTATAACCCCCGGGACAGGGGGGAACGGGGAGCTGTTTTTT
CASSITPGTGGNGELFF